A selection of T cell receptor beta chains follows, all from one sample in a study of T cell repertoires in cytomegalovirus infection. From the reads, TCRdb called clonotypes with MiXCR, one entry per CDR3 protein. The sample contains about 920,000 distinct CDR3 sequences, about a third of which appear only once. These TCRs' antigens remain unknown. The sample was cultured CD8+ T cells from PBMCs, taken from culture after CMV antigen stimulation. The receptors derive from a human donor in good health (CMV status not recorded). Some clones in this sample may be carry-over from other donors' samples. Both conserved end residues are trimmed from each CDR3. Part of the rows lack a size; the others show once, few, many or a class for expanded clones.

v_gene	abundance	j_gene	CDR3aa
TRBV19	few	TRBJ1-6	ASSLISGTGFSPLH
TRBV27	NA	TRBJ1-2	ASSSLPTGVDYGYT
TRBV12-3/TRBV12-4	few	TRBJ2-7	ASSPTGTGDRTY
TRBV7-2	NA	TRBJ2-5	ASSSSGAQETQY
TRBV6-2/TRBV6-3	NA	TRBJ2-5	ASSYSPSGEETQY
TRBV7-9	NA	TRBJ2-1	ASSLVSGVKNNEQF
TRBV25-1	few	TRBJ1-1	ATKSFRQGRTEAF
TRBV4-2	NA	TRBJ1-1	ASSQESIF
TRBV27	NA	TRBJ1-2	ASSLSMGSAGYT
TRBV28	NA	TRBJ1-5	ASSPLQGKDNQPQH
TRBV4-3	few	TRBJ2-3	ASSQGTGRQGATDTQY
TRBV6-6	many	TRBJ1-2	ASSYDGTGNYGYT
TRBV25-1	few	TRBJ2-3	ATSLDTQY
TRBV7-4	NA	TRBJ1-4	ASSLSGRTNEKLF
TRBV2	few	TRBJ2-2	ASTDSPRTVNTGELF
TRBV6-5	NA	TRBJ2-5	ASSESGTGDEEY
TRBV7-9	few	TRBJ2-3	ASSNSYKAADTQY
TRBV2	few	TRBJ2-1	ASSDAGNEQF
TRBV6-1	NA	TRBJ2-3	ANRVSAGGVSADTQY
TRBV19	NA	TRBJ2-1	ASKPSGLNNEQF
TRBV10-2	NA	TRBJ2-7	ASSEGRDYEQY
TRBV20-1	once	TRBJ2-3	SAPGLYTDTQY
TRBV15	NA	TRBJ1-1	ATSRAGQGLAEAF
TRBV7-8	NA	TRBJ1-2	ASSLDPKPNYGYT
TRBV27	NA	TRBJ2-1	ASTSSGGRYNEQF
TRBV7-9	many	TRBJ1-4	ASSPPPDLNEKLF
TRBV20-1	few	TRBJ2-3	SARETKFTDTQY
TRBV4-1	NA	TRBJ2-7	ASSQELAGAYEQY
TRBV12-3/TRBV12-4	NA	TRBJ1-5	ASSVGPFSNQPQH
TRBV12-3/TRBV12-4	few	TRBJ1-1	ASSSRVAMNTEAF
TRBV4-1	NA	TRBJ1-1	ASSHPGHIMNTEAF
TRBV28	NA	TRBJ2-5	ASSPRGGNPSQY
TRBV27	few	TRBJ2-3	ATGRPTDTQY
TRBV4-1	few	TRBJ1-1	ASGGVNTEAF
TRBV29-1	NA	TRBJ1-2	SVVERGYHYGYT
TRBV19	NA	TRBJ2-6	ASRGKRYSGANVLT
TRBV4-1	once	TRBJ2-1	ASSQETKRGAVNEQF
TRBV7-9	many	TRBJ2-3	ASSPSFTDTQY
TRBV20-1	NA	TRBJ2-4	SAGLRDPYLAKNIQY
TRBV12-3/TRBV12-4	NA	TRBJ2-1	ASTTLSRYNEQF
TRBV5-1	NA	TRBJ2-5	ASSPKPTGLPETQY
TRBV27	NA	TRBJ2-2	ASRMGLAGYTGELF
TRBV27	NA	TRBJ2-3	ASSSWSGGGLEDTQY
TRBV7-6	few	TRBJ2-7	ASSSETGSYEQY
TRBV19	once	TRBJ1-3	ASGLTGPGNTIY
TRBV7-9	few	TRBJ2-4	ASSLVTGGSKNIQY
TRBV7-2	few	TRBJ1-2	ASGRDLGYGYT
TRBV28	NA	TRBJ2-5	ASSLFSGHQETQY
TRBV19	NA	TRBJ2-1	ASTPGPTRNEQF
TRBV6-2/TRBV6-3	NA	TRBJ2-1	ASSFSSPNEQF
TRBV27	NA	TRBJ2-3	ASLRQGTDTQY
TRBV12-3/TRBV12-4	many	TRBJ2-2	ASTLGAGPNTGELF
TRBV7-9	few	TRBJ2-7	ASSSPSRGGPSYEQY